A selection of T cell receptor beta chains follows, all from one sample in a study of a mutant IDH1 vaccine in newly diagnosed glioma. Clones were read by immunoSEQ multiplex PCR, and TCRdb kept only the in-frame ones, dropping some. The sample shows 85,000 to 100,000 clones, about 90% of them seen only once. Sequencing used PBMCs, obtained from a glioma patient treated with radiotherapy, temozolomide or both. The source is a woman between 45 and 65 years old with glioma. CDR3s leave out the opening cysteine and the closing phenylalanine or tryptophan.

ASSRNLRGMTYEQY | TRBJ2-7 | TRBV4-2
ASSRDRTEKLF | TRBJ1-4 | TRBV14
ATAVNGQTSYNEQF | TRBJ2-1 | TRBV5-6
ASTQGGNEKLF | TRBJ1-4 | TRBV28
ASSLTGGTGELF | TRBJ2-2 | TRBV4-1
ASSLRWRQTQY | TRBJ2-5 | TRBV28
ASSQGGTEETQY | TRBJ2-5 | TRBV5-4
ASSLGTGSHEQY | TRBJ2-7 | TRBV7-8
ASENTGELF | TRBJ2-2 | TRBV2
ASSDSYSYEQY | TRBJ2-7 | TRBV18
ASSVGTALYEQY | TRBJ2-7 | TRBV5-1
ASSPPRAGEETQY | TRBJ2-5 | TRBV5-1
ASTGGRGNYGYT | TRBJ1-2 | TRBV28
ASSPYRVLTSGANVLT | TRBJ2-6 | TRBV7-8
ASSPPYTEAF | TRBJ1-1 | TRBV7-9
ASSPTGQGEIYGYT | TRBJ1-2 | TRBV18
ASSQETGWGRGPQH | TRBJ1-5 | TRBV4-2
AVSGSSYEQY | TRBJ2-7 | TRBV10-3
ASSLAFIATTGELF | TRBJ2-2 | TRBV11-2
ALRSRDRYEQY | TRBJ2-7 | TRBV30
ASSGDPIQETQY | TRBJ2-5 | TRBV27
ASFSPTSGSRETQY | TRBJ2-5 | TRBV6-6
AWSDQLDEQY | TRBJ2-7 | TRBV30
ASRTGLSNQPQH | TRBJ1-5 | TRBV6-4
ASSPRTGNQPQH | TRBJ1-5 | TRBV6-5
ASSLRRLAGGVGETQY | TRBJ2-5 | TRBV5-8
ASRDRGSNQPQH | TRBJ1-5 | TRBV28
ASRFSGRYNEQF | TRBJ2-1 | TRBV7-2
ASSPGQGAYEQY | TRBJ2-7 | TRBV5-1
ASSSLGGTRGYT | TRBJ1-2 | TRBV27
ASSPTTSTDTQY | TRBJ2-3 | TRBV19
ASSSGLAGGLEQY | TRBJ2-7 | TRBV28
ASSPTGGFSYEQY | TRBJ2-7 | TRBV5-6
ASSLGTRYSGRDEQY | TRBJ2-7 | TRBV5-1
ASSHPQGVPGSPLH | TRBJ1-6 | TRBV14
ASSLGISYNEKLF | TRBJ1-4 | TRBV7-2
ASSLSGTLNTEAF | TRBJ1-1 | TRBV27
ASTAQYLSSYEQY | TRBJ2-7 | TRBV6-1